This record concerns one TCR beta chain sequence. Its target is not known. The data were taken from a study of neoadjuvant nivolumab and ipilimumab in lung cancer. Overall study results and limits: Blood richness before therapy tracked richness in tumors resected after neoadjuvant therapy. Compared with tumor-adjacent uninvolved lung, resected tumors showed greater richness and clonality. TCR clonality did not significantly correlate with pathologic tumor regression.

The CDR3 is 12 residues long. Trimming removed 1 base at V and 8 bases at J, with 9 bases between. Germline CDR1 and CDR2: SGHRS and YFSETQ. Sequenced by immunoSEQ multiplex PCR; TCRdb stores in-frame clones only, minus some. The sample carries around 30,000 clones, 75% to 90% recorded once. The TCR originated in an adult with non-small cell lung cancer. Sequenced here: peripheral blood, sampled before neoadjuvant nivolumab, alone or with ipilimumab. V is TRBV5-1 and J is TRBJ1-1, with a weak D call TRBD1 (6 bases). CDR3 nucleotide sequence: TGCGCCAGCAGCTTGTGGGGGGCCGAAGCTTTCTTT. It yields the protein CASSLWGAEAFF.